This T cell receptor beta chain was profiled in a study of cytomegalovirus exposure and HLA in healthy donors. Study results and limitations: Specificity for CMV antigens was confirmed in vitro for a few of the CMV-associated chains. Cytomegalovirus association was listed for 170 or so TCR beta chains.

As concerns this clone: Its specificity is not known.

These donors were members of the roughly 120-subject validation cohort, a group separate from the approximately 700-subject first cohort. Trimming left V 0 bases short and J 3 bases short, with 9 bases between. Germline loops: CDR1 LGHNA, CDR2 YNFKEQ. The CDR3 spans 14 residues. Data came from immunoSEQ multiplex PCR; TCRdb stores just in-frame clones and leaves some out. The sample records more than 150,000 clones, more than 65% being singletons. V and J are TRBV4-2 and TRBJ2-7, with D perhaps matching TRBD2 (5 bases). Material: PBMCs. This sequence originates from a woman between 18 and 29 years old in good health and CMV-seropositive. The CDR3 region has the DNA TGTGCCAGCAGCCAAGATCCGGGGATCTACGAGCAGTACTTC. Residues: CASSQDPGIYEQYF.